This entry lists 12 T cell receptor beta chains sequenced from one sample in a study of blood T cell repertoires in COVID-19. Repertoires were generated with immunoSEQ multiplex PCR, while TCRdb's copy carries only in-frame clones and drops some. The sample shows fewer than 250,000 clones, about four fifths of them seen only once. The specimen sequenced was PBMCs or T cells enriched from blood (not recorded which). The receptors were sampled from a woman in her 30s who had been exposed to COVID-19.

This chain connects TRBV12-3 or TRBV12-4 to TRBJ1-2; no firm D call. The length of the CDR3 is 12 residues. V lost 6 bases, J lost 4 bases, and 9 bases lay in between. The CDR3 nucleotides read TGTGCCAGCAGCCTCTCCAGCTATGGCTACACCTTC. Its protein product is CASSLSSYGYTF.

The gene calls are TRBV9 and TRBJ2-2; 10 bases agree with TRBD1. CDR3 length: 17 residues. Germline V gene sequence: CDR1 SGDLS, CDR2 YYNGEE. The trim removed 3 bases at V and 7 bases at J, leaving 12 bases unmatched. For the CDR3, the DNA is TGTGCCAGCAGCGCCCAACTTGACAGGGGGCCGGACGGGGAGCTGTTTTTT. Protein: CASSAQLDRGPDGELFF.

V usage is TRBV19 and J usage is TRBJ1-2; a possible D gene is TRBD1 (5 bases). Trimming removed 1 base at V and 4 bases at J, with 16 bases between. Germline values: CDR1 LNHDA, CDR2 SQIVND (reference sequence). The CDR3 length is 16 residues. The CDR3 nucleotides read TGTGCCAGTAGTATAGTGGGACTTAGTAGTCCCTATGGCTACACCTTC. Its translation: CASSIVGLSSPYGYTF.

The V gene is TRBV13, the J gene TRBJ2-7; 7 nucleotides align to TRBD1. The CDR3 is 15 amino acids. J was trimmed by 3 bases and V by 5 bases; bases with no gene match: 10. Germline values: CDR1 PRHDT, CDR2 FYEKMQ (reference sequence). CDR3 nucleotides: TGTGCCAGCAGCGCCACAGGGGTAGTTAACTACGAGCAGTACTTC. This gives the protein CASSATGVVNYEQYF.

The genes are TRBV3-1 (or the pseudogene TRBV3-2) and TRBJ1-2; 9 bases are shared with TRBD1. Germline lookup yields CDR1 LGHDT and CDR2 YNNKEL (reference sequence). After removal of 0 bases from V and 8 bases from J, the junction contained 7 bases not matched to a gene. This CDR3 region has 15 residues. CDR3 region: CASSQDPGTGSGYTF. As DNA, the CDR3 is TGTGCCAGCAGCCAAGACCCCGGGACAGGGAGCGGCTACACCTTC.

This rearrangement joins TRBV6-5 to TRBJ2-6; D gene unclear. The CDR3 has 13 amino acids. V lost 8 bases to trimming and J lost 1 base, with 6 bases between them. From germline, CDR1 is MNHEY and CDR2 SVGAGI. The DNA of the CDR3 is TGTGCCAGCCTAAAATCTGGGGCCAACGTCCTGACTTTC. It yields the protein CASLKSGANVLTF.

The chain employs TRBV7-9 and TRBJ2-7; 8 bases are shared with TRBD2. Germline V CDR1 and CDR2: SEHNR, FQNEAQ (reference sequence). This CDR3 has 14 amino acids. V shed 1 base, J shed 4 bases, and the junction held 3 bases outside the gene matches. The CDR3 spells CASSLERGLYEQYF. CDR3 in DNA: TGTGCCAGCAGCTTAGAGCGGGGGTTATACGAGCAGTACTTC.

The chain couples TRBV19 to TRBJ1-5; maybe TRBD1 (5 bases). The V end was cut by 6 bases, the J end by 8 bases, with 20 bases between. The CDR3 spans 15 residues. From germline, CDR1 is LNHDA and CDR2 SQIVND (reference sequence). CDR3 residues: CASSPGWDFSEPQHF. CDR3 nucleotide sequence: TGTGCCAGTAGCCCCGGCTGGGACTTTTCAGAGCCCCAGCATTTT.

The chain recombines TRBV5-6 with TRBJ1-3; D might be TRBD1 (6 bases). Germline CDR1 is SGHDT and CDR2 is YYEEEE. The length of the CDR3 is 14 residues. The germline V and J ends were trimmed by 0 bases and 3 bases, with 7 bases remaining between them. CDR3 coding DNA: TGTGCCAGCAGCTTGGCAGGGGTTGGAAACACCATATATTTT. Protein sequence: CASSLAGVGNTIYF.

The V call is TRBV7-3, the J call TRBJ2-3; D is ambiguous. Germline V gene lookup returns CDR1 SGHTA and CDR2 FQGTGA. This CDR3 has 14 amino acids. V was pared by 5 bases and J by 0 bases, with 9 bases between. The CDR3 spells CASSTLTSTDTQYF. The CDR3 coding sequence is TGTGCCAGCAGCACACTGACTAGCACAGATACGCAGTATTTT.

V is TRBV30 and J is TRBJ1-5, with a weak D call TRBD1 (5 bases). CDR3 size: 13 residues. From germline, CDR1 is GTSNPN and CDR2 SVGIG (reference sequence). V dropped 5 bases and J dropped 3 bases, with 11 bases sitting between them. The CDR3 here is CAWGTGINQPQHF. The CDR3 DNA sequence: TGTGCCTGGGGGACGGGAATCAATCAGCCCCAGCATTTT.

This chain links TRBV20-1 with TRBJ1-1; D gene unclear. V lost 3 bases, J lost 2 bases, and 10 bases lay in between. This CDR3 spans 13 amino acids. Germline V CDR1 and CDR2: DFQATT, SNEGSKA (reference sequence). CDR3 amino acids: CSASSRVNTEAFF. CDR3 DNA: TGCAGTGCTAGTAGTCGAGTTAACACTGAAGCTTTCTTT.